One sample yielded the 28 T cell receptor beta chains listed below, sequenced in a study of cytomegalovirus exposure and HLA in healthy donors. Assay used: immunoSEQ multiplex PCR; TCRdb lists only in-frame clones, some missing. Of about 68,000 clones in the sample, about 90% were seen once. Sequenced input: PBMCs. Receptor source: a man aged 18 to 35 in good health and CMV-seronegative.

V and J are TRBV6-5 and TRBJ1-1; D is perhaps TRBD1 (5 bases). The CDR3 loop spans 15 amino acids. Trimming took 0 bases from V and 1 from J, leaving 9 bases between them. Germline values: CDR1 MNHEY, CDR2 SVGAGI. The CDR3 reads CASSYSLGQNTEAFF. The CDR3 bases are TGTGCCAGCAGTTACTCCCTAGGACAGAACACTGAAGCTTTCTTT.

The J gene is TRBJ2-7, the V gene TRBV5-1, with 9 bases lining up with TRBD1. Looked up from germline, CDR1 is SGHRS and CDR2 is YFSETQ. This CDR3 region has 13 residues. V lost 7 bases to trimming and J lost 3 bases; unmatched junction nucleotides: 5. CDR3 sequence: CASRPGQGYEQYF. CDR3 nucleotide sequence: TGCGCCAGCCGACCGGGACAGGGCTACGAGCAGTACTTC. Filled out from reference TRBV5-1 and TRBJ2-7, the complete variable domain reads KAGVTQTPRYLIKTRGQQVTLSCSPISGHRSVSWYQQTPGQGLQFLFEYFSETQRNKGNFPGRFSGRQFSNSRSEMNVSTLELGDSALYLCASRPGQGYEQYFGPGTRLTVT.

This clone was seen a single time. This chain links TRBV19 with TRBJ2-2, with D possibly being TRBD1 (7 bases). Trimming pared 6 bases from V and 5 bases from J, leaving 13 bases between. Germline CDR1 reads LNHDA; CDR2 reads SQIVND (reference sequence). The CDR3 is made up of 14 amino acids. The CDR3 protein is CASRAGGLTGELFF. The DNA of the CDR3 is TGTGCCAGTAGGGCAGGGGGACTGACCGGGGAGCTGTTTTTT. Filled out from reference TRBV19 and TRBJ2-2, the complete variable domain reads DGGITQSPKYLFRKEGQNVTLSCEQNLNHDAMYWYRQDPGQGLRLIYYSQIVNDFQKGDIAEGYSVSREKKESFPLTVTSAQKNPTAFYLCASRAGGLTGELFFGEGSRLTVL.

This chain uses TRBV30 with TRBJ1-5; D remains ambiguous. The CDR3 is 16 amino acids. V was pared by 1 base and J by 5 bases, with 18 bases between. CDR1 GTSNPN and CDR2 SVGIG come from the germline V gene (reference sequence). The CDR3 bases are TGTGCCTGGAGTGATAATTACATGGCCCTTTATCAGCCCCAGCATTTT. Protein sequence: CAWSDNYMALYQPQHF.

This chain links TRBV29-1 with TRBJ2-2; D remains unclear. CDR3 length: 12 residues. V was trimmed by 1 base and J by 7 bases, leaving 7 bases between them. Germline lookup yields CDR1 SQVTM and CDR2 ANQGSEA. CDR3 amino acids: CSVEAIHGELFF. DNA for the CDR3: TGCAGCGTTGAAGCTATTCACGGGGAGCTGTTTTTT.

This clone was detected only once. CDR3 residues: CASSPSLGAGGTGELFF. CDR3 DNA sequence: TGTGCCAGCTCACCTTCGTTGGGAGCGGGAGGAACCGGGGAGCTGTTTTTT. The V gene is TRBV18, the J gene TRBJ2-2; 9 positions agree with TRBD2. J lost 5 bases, V lost 3 bases, and 10 bases had no gene match. CDR3 length: 17 residues. Germline V lookup: CDR1 KGHSH, CDR2 LQKENI.

The V gene is TRBV7-8, the J gene TRBJ1-1; TRBD1 agrees at 8 bases. The CDR3 loop spans 14 amino acids. Looked up from germline, CDR1 is SGHVS and CDR2 is FQNEAQ. With V trimmed by 0 bases and J by 10 bases, 7 bases remained unmatched. The CDR3 region is CASSLAGQGVGAFF. The CDR3 DNA follows: TGTGCCAGCAGCTTAGCCGGACAGGGTGTGGGAGCTTTCTTT.

This chain links TRBV2 with TRBJ2-1, with TRBD2 identical over 8 bases. Trimming cost V 5 bases and J 9 bases; bases outside gene matches: 9. CDR1 SNHLY and CDR2 FYNNEI come from the germline V gene. The CDR3 length is 14 residues. The CDR3 nucleotides read TGTGCCAGCAGTCCGGGACTAGTACCGAGTGAGCAGTTCTTC. Translated: CASSPGLVPSEQFF.

This clone is a singleton in its sample. CDR3 coding DNA: TGTGCCACGACAGACGGTATGCTTTCTGGGGCCAACGTCCTGACTTTC. Translated, it gives CATTDGMLSGANVLTF. The chain employs TRBV28 and TRBJ2-6; the D gene is possibly TRBD1 (5 bases). Deletions cut 10 bases from V and 1 base from J, with 17 bases between. Looked up from germline, CDR1 is MDHEN and CDR2 is SYDVKM. The CDR3 has 16 amino acids.

This chain connects TRBV5-5 to TRBJ2-3; the match to TRBD2 covers 7 bases. The length of the CDR3 is 14 residues. The V gene's germline CDR1 is SGHKS and CDR2 YYEKEE (reference sequence). Unmatched junction bases numbered 4, after V lost 4 bases and J lost 2 bases. The CDR3 DNA reads as TGTGCCAGCAGCGGTGGGAGGGACACAGATACGCAGTATTTT. Its translation: CASSGGRDTDTQYF.

The V gene is TRBV29-1, the J gene TRBJ2-1; a possible D gene is TRBD2 (6 bases). Trimming took off 4 bases at V and 6 bases at J, with 13 bases between the two ends. The CDR3 is made up of 13 amino acids. CDR1 SQVTM and CDR2 ANQGSEA come from the germline V gene. This CDR3 is CSVGFGRGNEQFF. The CDR3 DNA reads as TGCAGCGTTGGGTTCGGGAGAGGCAATGAGCAGTTCTTC.

The chain links TRBV9 to TRBJ2-7; the match to TRBD2 covers 12 bases. The CDR3 extends over 16 amino acids. Looked up from germline, CDR1 is SGDLS and CDR2 is YYNGEE. V dropped 2 bases and J dropped 1; count of bases not matched to a gene: 4. This CDR3 is CASSVTGTSGSYEQYF. As DNA, the CDR3 is TGTGCCAGCAGCGTCACCGGGACTAGCGGGTCCTACGAGCAGTACTTC.

The CDR3 protein is CASSQRTGVPDTQYF. In nucleotides, the CDR3 is TGTGCCAGCAGCCAGAGGACGGGGGTCCCAGATACGCAGTATTTT. This chain uses TRBV4-2 with TRBJ2-3, with D possibly being TRBD2 (6 bases). Trimming shortened V by 3 bases and J by 4 bases, and 14 bases separated the two germline ends. Germline CDR1 is LGHNA and CDR2 is YNFKEQ. The CDR3 contains 15 residues.

The DNA for the CDR3 is TGTGCCAGCAGCTTTCAAGGGGGGACCCAGTACTTC. It translates to CASSFQGGTQYF. V gene TRBV7-8 combines with J gene TRBJ2-5, with D tentatively TRBD1 (6 bases). There are 12 residues in the CDR3. Germline-derived CDR1 and CDR2 are SGHVS and FQNEAQ. Trimming shortened V by 3 bases and J by 7 bases, and 9 bases separated the two germline ends.

The CDR3, as DNA: TGTGCCAGCAGTTGGACTAGCGACACCTACGAGCAGTACTTC. Amino acids: CASSWTSDTYEQYF. The chain couples TRBV27 to TRBJ2-7; 9 bases agree with TRBD2. Trimming at V came to 4 bases and at J to 2 bases, leaving 3 bases not matched to a gene. The CDR3 is 14 amino acids. The germline CDR1 and CDR2 sequences are MNHEY and SMNVEV (reference sequence).

This chain connects TRBV7-3 to TRBJ2-7; D might be TRBD2 (6 bases). Germline CDR1 SGHTA, CDR2 FQGTGA. V lost 1 base and J 2 bases, leaving 12 bases between the germline ends. CDR3 length equals 15 residues. The CDR3 region has the DNA TGTGCCAGCAGCTTAATGGAGGGTCTTACCTACGAGCAGTACTTC. It codes for CASSLMEGLTYEQYF.

V is TRBV30 and J is TRBJ2-3; D ambiguous. The CDR3 is 16 amino acids. V dropped 2 bases and J dropped 1 base, with 16 bases sitting between them. CDR1 is GTSNPN, CDR2 SVGIG, per germline (reference sequence). The CDR3 bases are TGTGCCTGGAGTAACGGAGACGTGGCGGGCACAGATACGCAGTATTTT. It specifies CAWSNGDVAGTDTQYF.

The chain couples TRBV10-3 to TRBJ1-1; weak D call: TRBD1 (5 bases). The CDR3 is made up of 12 amino acids. The V gene lost 5 bases and the J gene lost 4 bases, with 8 bases spanning the gap. The germline gives CDR1 ENHRY, CDR2 SYGVKD. The CDR3 sequence: CAISSDSTEAFF. Written as DNA, the CDR3 is TGTGCCATCAGTAGCGACAGCACTGAAGCTTTCTTT.

J is TRBJ2-1 and V is TRBV7-9, with 7 bases aligning to TRBD2. Germline CDR1 and CDR2: SEHNR and FQNEAQ (reference sequence). The CDR3 loop spans 18 amino acids. The V and J ends lost 5 bases and 8 bases, in that order; junction bases with no gene match: 21. DNA of the CDR3: TGTGCCAGCAGCCCCCAATTCCCGAGCGGGAACGGCGGCCATGAGCAGTTCTTC. Amino acid sequence: CASSPQFPSGNGGHEQFF.

The rearrangement links TRBV15 to TRBJ2-2, with D unclear. Germline assignment: CDR1 LNHNV and CDR2 YYDKDF (reference sequence). V was cut by 3 bases and J by 4 bases, with 21 bases left in between. The CDR3 loop spans 18 amino acids. The DNA of the CDR3 is TGTGCCACCAGCAGCCACCCCTCTAGTTTGCTAAGCACCGGGGAGCTGTTTTTT. Protein: CATSSHPSSLLSTGELFF.

The sample holds one count of this clone. This rearrangement joins TRBV28 to TRBJ1-2; TRBD1 is a possible D gene (6 bases). V was shortened by 4 bases and J by 7 bases, with 16 bases between the two germline ends. In germline, CDR1 is MDHEN, CDR2 SYDVKM. The CDR3 contains 14 residues. CDR3 DNA sequence: TGTGCCAGCAGTTCGCCACCCACAGGGTCTGGCTACACCTTC. Translation gives CASSSPPTGSGYTF.

J is TRBJ1-4 and V is TRBV6-6, with a tentative D call TRBD1 (6 bases). V was pared by 5 bases and J by 6 bases, with 19 bases between. This CDR3 contains 16 residues. CDR1 is MNHNY and CDR2 is SVGAGI in the germline V gene (reference sequence). CDR3 region: CASSPEGGGRHEKLFF. The DNA of the CDR3 is TGTGCCAGCAGTCCCGAAGGGGGGGGGCGCCATGAAAAACTGTTTTTT.

The DNA of the CDR3 is TGTGCCAGCTCACTTGAAATTCGACAGCTACTCTCTGGAAACACCATATATTTT. It encodes CASSLEIRQLLSGNTIYF. This sequence joins TRBV18 and TRBJ1-3, with D maybe TRBD1 (5 bases). CDR3 length: 18 amino acids. CDR1 is KGHSH and CDR2 is LQKENI in the germline V gene. The ends were cut back, 4 bases at V and 0 bases at J, with 19 bases in the middle.

The chain joins TRBV6-6 to TRBJ1-3, with 7 nucleotides matching TRBD1. This CDR3 contains 14 residues. Germline loops: CDR1 MNHNY, CDR2 SVGAGI (reference sequence). V lost 5 bases and J lost 9; bases outside the gene matches: 10. The CDR3 here is CASSPRDSLGTIYF. In DNA form, the CDR3 reads TGTGCCAGCAGTCCCCGGGACAGTTTGGGCACCATATATTTT.

The chain uses TRBV28 and TRBJ2-7, with D possibly TRBD1 on 6 matching bases. Trimming took 5 bases from V and 1 from J, leaving 9 bases between them. The germline V gene has CDR1 MDHEN and CDR2 SYDVKM. This CDR3 has 13 amino acids. DNA for the CDR3: TGTGCCAGCAGTCCAGGACAGTCCTACGAGCAGTACTTC. This encodes CASSPGQSYEQYF.

The chain carries TRBV7-2 and TRBJ2-1, with D maybe TRBD2 (6 bases). CDR1 and CDR2 (germline): SGHTA, FQGNSA. The CDR3 runs 16 residues. Between the trimmed V and J ends, which lost 0 bases and 0 bases, there was a span of 9 bases. The CDR3 loop is CASSLAGRSSYNEQFF. The CDR3 coding sequence is TGTGCCAGCAGCTTAGCCGGGAGAAGCTCCTACAATGAGCAGTTCTTC.

V gene TRBV10-3 combines with J gene TRBJ2-2, with 14 bases identical to TRBD2. The CDR3 length is 16 residues. Germline CDR1 and CDR2: ENHRY and SYGVKD. V dropped 10 bases and J dropped 6; count of bases not matched to a gene: 10. Here the CDR3 DNA reads TGTGCCACCGGGACTAGCGGGAGAGTCGGGGCCGGGGAGCTGTTTTTT. This sequence encodes CATGTSGRVGAGELFF.

This clone was seen once. The V call is TRBV27, the J call TRBJ2-7, with 7 bases that match TRBD2. The CDR3 length is 16 residues. Germline trimming cut 5 bases from V and 0 bases from J; bases unmatched to any gene: 10. The germline V gene encodes CDR1 MNHEY and CDR2 SMNVEV (reference sequence). The CDR3 spells CASSPPGLPRSYEQYF. CDR3 bases: TGTGCCAGCAGTCCACCGGGACTACCCCGCTCCTACGAGCAGTACTTC.